This entry lists 28 T cell receptor beta chains sequenced from one sample in a study of T cells expressing NK-cell markers. After re-calling the 5' RACE reads, TCRdb lists one entry per CDR3 protein, DNA absent. This repertoire includes fewer than 400,000 distinct CDR3 sequences. Input material: blood T cells: a sorted CD56 or NKG2C T cell subset, CD4+ or CD8+ T cells, or bulk PBMC T cells (not recorded which). These receptors originate from a woman in her forties or fifties in good health.

The rearrangement links TRBV5-1 to TRBJ2-1; TCRdb calls TRBD2, which cannot be checked without DNA. Germline assignment: CDR1 SGHRS and CDR2 YFSETQ. This CDR3 comprises 16 residues. CDR3 protein: CASSPLGLAGLNEQFF.

The gene calls are TRBV2 and TRBJ2-7. Germline V gene lookup returns CDR1 SNHLY and CDR2 FYNNEI. The CDR3 has 14 amino acids. The CDR3 sequence is CASSVQGTYYEQYF. Together with reference TRBV2 and TRBJ2-7, the CDR3 gives the full variable domain: EPEVTQTPSHQVTQMGQEVILRCVPISNHLYFYWYRQILGQKVEFLVSFYNNEISEKSEIFDDQFSVERPDGSNFTLKIRSTKLEDSAMYFCASSVQGTYYEQYFGPGTRLTVT.

The V and J genes are TRBV5-1 and TRBJ2-1; TCRdb selects TRBD2, and the lack of DNA leaves this call unchecked. CDR1 SGHRS and CDR2 YFSETQ come from the germline V gene. The length of the CDR3 is 12 residues. The CDR3 loop is CASTRSGNEQFF.

This chain links TRBV11-2 with TRBJ2-1; as DNA is missing, the TRBD2 call by TCRdb cannot be tested. CDR3 length equals 14 residues. Germline V CDR1 and CDR2: SGHAT, FQNNGV. CDR3 amino acids: CASSLIDYSHEQFF.

V and J are TRBV29-1 and TRBJ1-2; the TRBD1 assignment by TCRdb is unverifiable without DNA. The CDR3 consists of 13 residues. CDR1 SQVTM and CDR2 ANQGSEA come from the germline V gene. CDR3 protein: CSVEVTGGWGYTF.

This sequence joins TRBV5-6 and TRBJ1-1. The CDR3 extends over 14 amino acids. The germline gives CDR1 SGHDT, CDR2 YYEEEE. Here the CDR3 reads CASSWDRLNTEAFF.

The rearrangement joins TRBV6-5 to TRBJ1-1; there is no DNA to check the TCRdb D call of TRBD1. CDR3 length: 14 residues. The V gene's germline CDR1 is MNHEY and CDR2 SVGAGI. The CDR3 sequence: CASSYSQGTTEAFF.

CDR3 in amino acids: CATNGREGGTDTQYF. The chain combines TRBV24-1 with TRBJ2-3; TCRdb outputs TRBD2, but without DNA this stays unchecked. This CDR3 region has 15 residues. From germline, CDR1 is KGHDR and CDR2 SFDVKD.

This chain uses TRBV12-3 or TRBV12-4 with TRBJ2-5; there is no DNA to check the TCRdb D call of TRBD2. The CDR3 is made up of 20 amino acids. CDR3 region: CASSLSYWTSGERDQETQYF.

The rearrangement joins TRBV5-1 to TRBJ2-5; TCRdb's assignment of TRBD2 cannot be checked, as there is no DNA. This CDR3 has 16 residues. CDR1 and CDR2 (germline): SGHRS, YFSETQ. The CDR3 loop reads CASSTWTSGSIETQYF.

V and J are TRBV6-6 and TRBJ2-3; the TRBD2 assignment by TCRdb is unverifiable without DNA. This CDR3 contains 16 residues. Germline values: CDR1 MNHNY, CDR2 SVGAGI (reference sequence). The CDR3: CASSDHSGSQTDTQYF.

This chain connects TRBV6-5 to TRBJ2-6; absent DNA, TCRdb's TRBD1 call cannot be checked. Germline lookup yields CDR1 MNHEY and CDR2 SVGAGI. The CDR3 covers 18 residues. The CDR3: CASTKGGTGLSGANVLTF.

The J gene is TRBJ1-1, the V gene TRBV5-1; TCRdb picks TRBD1, but there is no DNA to check that call. The CDR3 is 17 residues long. Germline V gene data show CDR1 as SGHRS and CDR2 as YFSETQ. CDR3 sequence reads: CASSLTYPGHLNTEAFF.

The rearrangement uses TRBV5-8 and TRBJ2-3; TCRdb outputs TRBD1, but without DNA this stays unchecked. This CDR3 contains 16 residues. Looked up from germline, CDR1 is SGHTS and CDR2 is YDEGEE. The CDR3 sequence is CASSLAWGSGTDTQYF.

The J gene is TRBJ2-1, the V gene TRBV6-2 or TRBV6-3; TCRdb lists TRBD2, though no DNA is available to test this call. CDR1 is MNHEY, CDR2 SVGEGT, per germline. The CDR3 runs to 13 residues. CDR3 amino acids: CASAGLGDNEQFF.

The chain couples TRBV12-3 or TRBV12-4 to TRBJ1-5; TCRdb reports TRBD1, a call that lacks DNA to check it against. This CDR3 has 15 residues. The CDR3 here is CASNTGRGRNQPQHF.

The V gene is TRBV12-3 or TRBV12-4, the J gene TRBJ2-3; TCRdb indicates TRBD1, and absent DNA this call remains unverified. CDR3 length equals 17 residues. The CDR3 sequence: CASSSSPDRVHTDTQYF.

V usage is TRBV7-9 and J usage is TRBJ2-1; TCRdb selects TRBD1, and the lack of DNA leaves this call unchecked. Germline lookup yields CDR1 SEHNR and CDR2 FQNEAQ (reference sequence). CDR3 length: 16 residues. CDR3: CASSLGGNRGFDEQFF.

V and J are TRBV11-2 and TRBJ2-3. The CDR3 runs to 12 residues. Germline lookup yields CDR1 SGHAT and CDR2 FQNNGV. The CDR3: CASSPRSDTQYF. The full variable domain, rest sourced from reference TRBV11-2 and TRBJ2-3, is EAGVAQSPRYKIIEKRQSVAFWCNPISGHATLYWYQQILGQGPKLLIQFQNNGVVDDSQLPKDRFSAERLKGVDSTLKIQPAKLEDSAVYLCASSPRSDTQYFGPGTRLTVL.

V and J are TRBV6-5 and TRBJ1-2; TCRdb's D gene call, TRBD1, goes unchecked for lack of DNA. The CDR3 loop spans 13 amino acids. Germline-derived CDR1 and CDR2 are MNHEY and SVGAGI. This CDR3 is CASSPDRGGGYTF.

The chain links TRBV20-1 to TRBJ2-7; the TCRdb D gene call, TRBD2, has no DNA to confirm it. CDR1 and CDR2 (germline): DFQATT, SNEGSKA (reference sequence). The CDR3 is made up of 13 amino acids. The CDR3 sequence: CSARTSGPYEQYF.

This chain connects TRBV6-2 or TRBV6-3 to TRBJ2-7; TCRdb's assignment of TRBD1 cannot be checked, as there is no DNA. Germline V gives CDR1 MNHEY, CDR2 SVGEGT. This CDR3 contains 15 residues. The CDR3 sequence: CASSPYPGGEYEQYF.

This chain links TRBV27 with TRBJ2-1; TCRdb gives TRBD2 as the D gene, but with no DNA this cannot be confirmed. Per germline, CDR1 MNHEY and CDR2 SMNVEV (reference sequence). The CDR3 has 15 amino acids. The CDR3 is CASSGLGGPYNEQFF.

This rearrangement joins TRBV13 to TRBJ2-2. This CDR3 contains 13 residues. The germline V gene encodes CDR1 PRHDT and CDR2 FYEKMQ (reference sequence). The CDR3 sequence is CASKKMGSGELFF.

This chain uses TRBV7-9 with TRBJ2-7; the TCRdb D gene call, TRBD2, has no DNA to confirm it. This CDR3 has 17 residues. The V gene's germline CDR1 is SEHNR and CDR2 FQNEAQ (reference sequence). CDR3 loop: CASSLGGLAGSSYEQYF.

The chain recombines TRBV14 with TRBJ2-1. This CDR3 region has 14 residues. The V gene's germline CDR1 is SGHDN and CDR2 FVKESK. CDR3 protein: CASSPLTLYNEQFF.

This chain joins TRBV18 and TRBJ2-3. In germline, CDR1 is KGHSH, CDR2 LQKENI. The CDR3 covers 14 residues. The CDR3 loop reads CASSPDHSTDTQYF.

The CDR3 region is CASSSRQGAGYTF. The V and J genes are TRBV6-2 or TRBV6-3 and TRBJ1-2; absent DNA, TCRdb's TRBD1 call cannot be checked. Germline V CDR1 and CDR2: MNHEY, SVGEGT. The CDR3 is 13 amino acids.